The clone carrying this TCR beta chain showed up just once. No antigen is known for it. The data were produced by immunoSEQ multiplex PCR, yet TCRdb's version contains in-frame clones alone and is incomplete. In the table there are 2 million to 2.5 million clones, nearly 97% of which are singletons. The sample belongs to a study of shared clonotypes between healthy human individuals. General study results and limits: In general, naive subsets displayed greater estimated richness than memory subsets did. Sampling included only blood; tissue repertoires likely differ. Measured sharing among donors was expected to vary with sequencing depth.

Germline lookup yields CDR1 SGHAT and CDR2 FQNNGV. V gave up 3 bases and J gave up 0 bases, with 17 bases separating them. This CDR3 comprises 18 residues. The chain has TRBV11-2 and TRBJ1-4; D is possibly TRBD1 (6 bases). The receptor was derived from a man aged 18 to 30 in good health. Sequencing used naive CD4+ T cells sorted from blood. The subset was: CD45RA+ positively selected. The chain's CDR3 is CASSFRPLTGATNEKLFF. As DNA, the CDR3 is TGTGCCAGCAGCTTTCGGCCCCTGACAGGAGCAACTAATGAAAAACTGTTTTTT. The variable domain in full, completed from reference TRBV11-2 and TRBJ1-4, reads EAGVAQSPRYKIIEKRQSVAFWCNPISGHATLYWYQQILGQGPKLLIQFQNNGVVDDSQLPKDRFSAERLKGVDSTLKIQPAKLEDSAVYLCASSFRPLTGATNEKLFFGSGTQLSVL.